This T cell receptor (beta chain) comes out of a study of PD-1 blockade in classical Hodgkin lymphoma. All trial patients relapsed after autologous stem cell transplantation. CDR1 SGHRS and CDR2 YFSETQ come from the germline V gene. CDR3 length equals 16 residues. V was clipped by 6 bases and J by 1 base, with 20 bases between them. The protocol was immunoSEQ multiplex PCR, while the TCRdb copy is restricted to in-frame clones and leaves out a portion. This sample has around 20,000 clones, with roughly three quarters found just once. This material consisted of peripheral blood mononuclear cells (PBMCs), taken before the second cycle of nivolumab. V and J are TRBV5-1 and TRBJ2-7; TRBD1 might be the D (6 bases). The TCR was taken from a human donor with classical Hodgkin lymphoma. CDR3 region: CASTLLDRARSYEQYF. CDR3 bases: TGCGCCAGCACCCTACTGGACAGAGCCCGGTCCTACGAGCAGTACTTC.